This T cell receptor beta chain was sequenced in a study of cytomegalovirus exposure and HLA in healthy donors. Study overall: The use of the same platform for the roughly 110 validation repertoires and the 650 to 850 first-cohort repertoires was reported by a later analysis.

This CDR3 comprises 14 residues. Germline CDR1 is SGHRS and CDR2 is YFSETQ. V lost 2 bases and J 0 bases, leaving 9 bases between the germline ends. Comments on this clone: The antigen remains unidentified.

Generated by immunoSEQ multiplex PCR, the TCRdb table keeps only in-frame clones and is missing some. The table records under 400,000 clones, roughly 88% of them present only once. Findings and caveats of the study: According to a subsequent analysis, TCR clusters from the first cohort were inclined to appear together in the 90 to 150 validation repertoires. A few chains linked to CMV were shown in vitro to be specific for CMV antigens.

Sequenced material: PBMCs. The sequence derives from a man younger than 40 in good health and CMV-seronegative. The rearrangement links TRBV5-1 to TRBJ2-7; D gene unclear. In nucleotides, the CDR3 is TGCGCCAGCAGCTTCGACGCGGCCTCCTACGAGCAGTACTTC. This codes for CASSFDAASYEQYF.